This entry describes one T cell receptor (beta chain). Assay used: immunoSEQ multiplex PCR; TCRdb lists only in-frame clones, some missing. The sample lists about 1.9 million clones; around 93% were seen once. The data stem from a study of shared clonotypes between healthy human individuals. Terminally differentiated effector memory CD45RA+ cells were excluded by CCR7 positive selection of CD45RO-negative cells. Trimming removed 2 bases from V and 4 bases from J, with 12 bases in between. The CDR3 extends over 15 amino acids. CDR1 is MNHEY and CDR2 is SMNVEV in the germline V gene (reference sequence).

The sample consisted of naive CD8+ T cells from PBMCs. The chain uses TRBV27 and TRBJ1-3; possibly TRBD1 for D (6 bases). The sequence was obtained from a man aged 18 to 30 in good health. Some clones in this sample may be carry-over from other donors' samples. The CDR3 sequence: CASSLRGAVGNTIYF. The CDR3 region has the DNA TGTGCCAGCAGTTTACGGGGGGCGGTCGGAAACACCATATATTTT.